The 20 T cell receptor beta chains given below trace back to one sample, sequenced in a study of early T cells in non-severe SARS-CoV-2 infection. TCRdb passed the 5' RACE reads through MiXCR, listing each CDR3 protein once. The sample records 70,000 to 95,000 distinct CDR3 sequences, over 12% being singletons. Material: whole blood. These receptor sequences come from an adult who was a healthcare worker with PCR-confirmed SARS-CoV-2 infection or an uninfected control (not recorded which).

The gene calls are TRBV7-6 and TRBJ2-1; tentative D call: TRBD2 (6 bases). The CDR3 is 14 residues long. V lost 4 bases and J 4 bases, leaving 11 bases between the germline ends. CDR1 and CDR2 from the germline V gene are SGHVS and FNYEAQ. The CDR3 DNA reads TGTGCCAGCAGCTCCTATAGCGGTTACAATGAGCAGTTCTTC. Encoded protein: CASSSYSGYNEQFF.

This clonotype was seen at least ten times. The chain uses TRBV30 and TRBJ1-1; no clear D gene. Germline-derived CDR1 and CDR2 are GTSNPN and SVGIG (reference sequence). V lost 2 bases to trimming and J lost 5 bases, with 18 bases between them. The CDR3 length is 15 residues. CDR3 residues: CAWSRSLAYGTEAFF. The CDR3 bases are TGTGCCTGGAGTAGGAGTTTGGCCTATGGGACTGAAGCTTTCTTT.

CDR3 region: CASSLYPWDQPQHF. CDR3 DNA: TGTGCCAGCAGCTTATACCCATGGGATCAGCCCCAGCATTTT. The chain links TRBV7-2 to TRBJ1-5, with D unresolved. The CDR3 length is 14 residues. Germline lookup yields CDR1 SGHTA and CDR2 FQGNSA. Trimming removed 2 bases at V and 5 bases at J, with 10 bases between.

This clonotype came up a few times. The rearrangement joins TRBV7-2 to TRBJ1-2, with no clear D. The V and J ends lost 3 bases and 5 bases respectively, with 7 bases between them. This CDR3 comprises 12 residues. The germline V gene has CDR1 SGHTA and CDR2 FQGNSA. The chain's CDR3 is CASSFRQYGYTF. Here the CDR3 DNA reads TGTGCCAGCAGCTTTAGGCAGTATGGCTACACCTTC.

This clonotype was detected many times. Written as DNA, the CDR3 is TGCGCCAGCAGTGGGGGCCGGACTACGAACACCGGGGAGCTGTTTTTT. It translates to CASSGGRTTNTGELFF. V usage is TRBV5-1 and J usage is TRBJ2-2; D is tentatively TRBD1 or TRBD2 (6 bases each). The V gene lost 5 bases and the J gene lost 0 bases, with 14 bases spanning the gap. There are 16 residues in the CDR3. Germline V gene lookup returns CDR1 SGHRS and CDR2 YFSETQ.

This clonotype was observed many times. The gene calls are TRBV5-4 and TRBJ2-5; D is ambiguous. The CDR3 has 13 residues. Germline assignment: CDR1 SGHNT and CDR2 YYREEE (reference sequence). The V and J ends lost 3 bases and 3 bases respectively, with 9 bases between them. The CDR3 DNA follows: TGTGCCAGCAGCTGGCCAGGAAAAGAGACCCAGTACTTC. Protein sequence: CASSWPGKETQYF.

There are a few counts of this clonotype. The CDR3 nucleotides are TGTGCCAGCAGTTTCCGGGTCTCAATGTTCAATGAGCAGTTCTTC. Protein sequence: CASSFRVSMFNEQFF. The chain recombines TRBV27 with TRBJ2-1; D unresolved. This CDR3 contains 15 residues. Germline loops: CDR1 MNHEY, CDR2 SMNVEV (reference sequence). Trimming shortened V by 3 bases and J by 6 bases, and 15 bases separated the two germline ends.

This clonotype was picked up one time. The CDR3 DNA reads as TGTGCCAGCAGTGAATCCACCCGGCTGTACAACGGGCGCGGGGAGCTGTTTTTT. It encodes CASSESTRLYNGRGELFF. The chain is built from TRBV2 and TRBJ2-2; no definite D call. Germline CDR1 SNHLY, CDR2 FYNNEI. The CDR3 loop spans 18 amino acids. V was shortened by 2 bases and J by 7 bases, with 23 bases between the two germline ends.

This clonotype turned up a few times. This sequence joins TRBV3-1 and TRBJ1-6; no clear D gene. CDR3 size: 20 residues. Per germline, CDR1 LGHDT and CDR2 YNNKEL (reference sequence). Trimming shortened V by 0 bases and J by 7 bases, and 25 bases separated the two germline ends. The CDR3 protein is CASSQDMAYLSLAGNSPLHF. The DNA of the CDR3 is TGTGCCAGCAGCCAAGATATGGCCTATCTTTCTTTGGCAGGAAATTCACCCCTCCACTTT.

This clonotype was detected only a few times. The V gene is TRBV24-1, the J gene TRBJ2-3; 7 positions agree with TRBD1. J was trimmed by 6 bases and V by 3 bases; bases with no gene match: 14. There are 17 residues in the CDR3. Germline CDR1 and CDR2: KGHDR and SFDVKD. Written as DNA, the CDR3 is TGTGCCACCAGTGATCGGACCGGGACAGAGGACATGGATACGCAGTATTTT. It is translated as CATSDRTGTEDMDTQYF.

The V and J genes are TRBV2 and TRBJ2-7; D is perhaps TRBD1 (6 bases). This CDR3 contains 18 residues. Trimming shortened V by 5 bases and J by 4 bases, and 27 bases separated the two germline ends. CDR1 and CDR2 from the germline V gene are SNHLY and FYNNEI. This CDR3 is CASSSFAPDRTVEYEQYV. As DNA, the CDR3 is TGTGCCAGCAGTTCCTTCGCTCCAGACAGGACCGTTGAGTACGAGCAGTACGTC.

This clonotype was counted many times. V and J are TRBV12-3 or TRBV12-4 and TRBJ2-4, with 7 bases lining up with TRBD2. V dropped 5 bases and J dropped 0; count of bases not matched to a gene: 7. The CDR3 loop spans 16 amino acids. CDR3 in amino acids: CASSTIAGLAKNIQYF. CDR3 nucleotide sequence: TGTGCCAGCAGTACTATAGCGGGTCTAGCCAAAAACATTCAGTACTTC.

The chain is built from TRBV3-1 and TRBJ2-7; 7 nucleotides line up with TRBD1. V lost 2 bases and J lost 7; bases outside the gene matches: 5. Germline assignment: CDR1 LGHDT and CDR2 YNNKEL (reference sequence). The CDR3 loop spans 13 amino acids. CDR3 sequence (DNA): TGTGCCAGCAGCCAACAGGGGGTAGGGGAGCAGTACGTC. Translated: CASSQQGVGEQYV.

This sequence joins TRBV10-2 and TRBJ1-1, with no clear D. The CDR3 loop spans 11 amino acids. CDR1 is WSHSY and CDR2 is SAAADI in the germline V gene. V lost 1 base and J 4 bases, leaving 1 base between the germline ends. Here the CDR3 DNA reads TGCGCCAGCAGTGAGTTCACTGAAGCTTTCTTT. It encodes CASSEFTEAFF.

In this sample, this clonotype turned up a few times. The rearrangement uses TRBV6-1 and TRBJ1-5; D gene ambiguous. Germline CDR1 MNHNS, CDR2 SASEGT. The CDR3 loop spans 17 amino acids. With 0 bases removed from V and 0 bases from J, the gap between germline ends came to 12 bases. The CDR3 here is CASSEAGGGYSNQPQHF. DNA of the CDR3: TGTGCCAGCAGTGAAGCTGGTGGTGGGTATAGCAATCAGCCCCAGCATTTT.

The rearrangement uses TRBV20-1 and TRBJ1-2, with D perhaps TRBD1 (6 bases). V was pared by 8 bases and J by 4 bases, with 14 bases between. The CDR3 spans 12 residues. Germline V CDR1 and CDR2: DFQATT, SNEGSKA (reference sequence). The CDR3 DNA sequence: TGCAGTACACCGGACAGACTCTATGGCTACACCTTC. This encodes CSTPDRLYGYTF.

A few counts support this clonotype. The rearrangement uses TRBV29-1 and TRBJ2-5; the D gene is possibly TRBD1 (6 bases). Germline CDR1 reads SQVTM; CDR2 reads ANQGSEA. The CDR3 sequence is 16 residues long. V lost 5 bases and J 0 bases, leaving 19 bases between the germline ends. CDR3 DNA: TGCAGCGTTCCCGGGACAAACAGAGCGTACCAAGAGACCCAGTACTTC. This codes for CSVPGTNRAYQETQYF.

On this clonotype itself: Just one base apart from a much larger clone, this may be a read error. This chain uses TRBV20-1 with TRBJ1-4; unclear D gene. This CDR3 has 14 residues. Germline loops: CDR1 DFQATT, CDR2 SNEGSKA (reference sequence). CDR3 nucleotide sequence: TGCAGTGCCCGGCGGGATGCAACTAATGGAAAACTGTTTTTT. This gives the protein CSARRDATNGKLFF.

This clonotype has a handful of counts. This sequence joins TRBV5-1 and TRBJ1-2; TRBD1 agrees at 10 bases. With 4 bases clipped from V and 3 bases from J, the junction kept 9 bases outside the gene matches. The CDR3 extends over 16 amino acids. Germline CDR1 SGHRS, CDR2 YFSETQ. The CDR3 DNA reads TGCGCCAGCAGCCAGACAACAGGACAGGGGGACTATGGCTACACCTTC. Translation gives CASSQTTGQGDYGYTF.

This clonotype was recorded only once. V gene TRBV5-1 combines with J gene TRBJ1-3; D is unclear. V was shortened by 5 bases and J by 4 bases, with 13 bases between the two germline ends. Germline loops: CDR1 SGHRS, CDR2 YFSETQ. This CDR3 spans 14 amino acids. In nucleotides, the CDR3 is TGCGCCAGCAGAGGGAATATCGCGGGAAACACCATATATTTT. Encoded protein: CASRGNIAGNTIYF.